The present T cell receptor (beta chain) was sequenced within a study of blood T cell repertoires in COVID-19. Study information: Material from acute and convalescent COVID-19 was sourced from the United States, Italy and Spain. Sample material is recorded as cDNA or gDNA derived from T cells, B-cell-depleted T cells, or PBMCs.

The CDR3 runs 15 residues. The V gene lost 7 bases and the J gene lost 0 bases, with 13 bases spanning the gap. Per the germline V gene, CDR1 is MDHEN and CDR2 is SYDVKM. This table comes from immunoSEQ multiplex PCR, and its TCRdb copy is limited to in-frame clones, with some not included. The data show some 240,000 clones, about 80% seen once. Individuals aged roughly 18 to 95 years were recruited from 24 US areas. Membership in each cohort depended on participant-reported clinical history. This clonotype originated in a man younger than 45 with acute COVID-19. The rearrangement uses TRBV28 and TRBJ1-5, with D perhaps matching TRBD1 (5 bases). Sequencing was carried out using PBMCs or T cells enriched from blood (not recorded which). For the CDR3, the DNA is TGTGCCAGCACCTCACAGGTCCTTAGCAATCAGCCCCAGCATTTT. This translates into CASTSQVLSNQPQHF. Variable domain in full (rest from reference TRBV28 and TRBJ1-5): DVKVTQSSRYLVKRTGEKVFLECVQDMDHENMFWYRQDPGLGLRLIYFSYDVKMKEKGDIPEGYSVSREKKERFSLILESASTNQTSMYLCASTSQVLSNQPQHFGDGTRLSIL.